This T cell receptor (beta chain) emerged from a study of blood T cell repertoires in COVID-19. Study processing details: Reference gene primer amplification yielded estimated nucleated cell counts. The data were produced by immunoSEQ multiplex PCR, yet TCRdb's version contains in-frame clones alone and is incomplete. V, J and clone size derive from that table, while D and trimming were established from the DNA sequence. The sample lists about 150,000 clones, 75% to 85% seen once, with 5% in the top ten. Germline V gene data show CDR1 as MNHNY and CDR2 as SVGAGI (reference sequence). This CDR3 has 12 amino acids. V lost 0 bases and J lost 8, with 7 bases in between.

This receptor was obtained from a woman aged 50 to 60 with acute or convalescent COVID-19. This sequence joins TRBV6-6 and TRBJ1-2; D is uncertain. The sequenced material came from peripheral blood. CDR3 sequence (DNA): TGTGCCAGCAGTTACTCTACAGCCGGCTACACCTTC. Translation: CASSYSTAGYTF.